The rows below give T cell receptor beta chains drawn from one sample of a study of T cell responses to AZD1222 COVID-19 vaccine. Assay: immunoSEQ multiplex PCR; the TCRdb copy retains only in-frame clones and omits some. The sample consists of some 120,000 clones, more than 75% of them appearing once. This specimen was peripheral blood, taken on day 0 of AZD1222 vaccination. The receptors were sampled from an adult in good health. CDR3s include the opening cysteine and the closing phenylalanine or tryptophan. D genes are given only for firm matches. Clone size is stated in some rows and not others, as once, few, many or a class when expanded.

J,size,D,V,CDR3,DNA
TRBJ2-7,few,.,TRBV3-1/TRBV3-2,CASSQDPGWRVEQYF,TGTGCCAGCAGCCAAGATCCGGGGTGGCGGGTGGAGCAGTACTTC
TRBJ1-5,.,.,TRBV28,CASSPGTMNQPQHF,TGTGCCAGCAGTCCCGGGACAATGAATCAGCCCCAGCATTTT
TRBJ2-1,.,TRBD2,TRBV11-1,CASSLALAGGEDEQFF,TGTGCCAGCAGCTTAGCCCTAGCGGGGGGGGAGGATGAGCAGTTCTTC
TRBJ1-6,.,.,TRBV30,CAWSVNRSPLHF,TGTGCCTGGAGTGTAAACCGGTCACCCCTCCACTTT
TRBJ2-1,few,.,TRBV28,CASSLRVVNEQFF,TGTGCCAGCAGTCTCAGGGTGGTGAATGAGCAGTTCTTC
TRBJ2-7,.,.,TRBV4-1,CASSQGASYEQYF,TGCGCCAGCAGCCAGGGAGCCAGCTACGAGCAGTACTTC
TRBJ1-6,.,.,TRBV3-1/TRBV3-2,CASSQRGDSPLHF,TGTGCCAGCAGCCAACGAGGTGATTCACCCCTCCACTTT
TRBJ2-2,.,TRBD2,TRBV28,CASTRGGAVVTGELFF,TGTGCCAGCACCCGCGGGGGGGCCGTAGTCACCGGGGAGCTGTTTTTT
TRBJ1-2,.,.,TRBV2,CASSGTENYGYTF,TGTGCCAGCAGTGGTACAGAAAACTATGGCTACACCTTC
TRBJ1-2,.,TRBD1,TRBV4-1,CASSQDPGTATVYGYTF,TGCGCCAGCAGCCAAGATCCTGGGACAGCGACCGTCTATGGCTACACCTTC
TRBJ1-1,once,.,TRBV7-9,CASSFSGAGAEAFF,TGTGCCAGCAGCTTTTCCGGGGCCGGGGCGGAAGCTTTCTTT
TRBJ2-7,.,TRBD2,TRBV28,CASLGGEKVYEQYF,TGTGCCAGCTTGGGGGGGGAGAAGGTCTACGAGCAGTACTTC
TRBJ1-1,.,.,TRBV30,CAWSVGGTEAFF,TGTGCCTGGAGTGTAGGGGGGACTGAAGCTTTCTTT
TRBJ2-7,.,.,TRBV6-5,CASSYMGHTYEQYF,TGTGCCAGCAGTTATATGGGACACACCTACGAGCAGTACTTC
TRBJ1-5,few,TRBD1,TRBV28,CASTNRGSKQPQHF,TGTGCCAGTACCAACAGGGGTAGTAAGCAGCCCCAGCATTTT
TRBJ1-2,.,.,TRBV4-1,CASSPQVGGNYGYTF,TGCGCCAGCAGCCCTCAGGTAGGAGGTAACTATGGCTACACCTTC
TRBJ1-5,.,.,TRBV2,CASSPNRDQPQHF,TGTGCCAGCAGCCCAAACAGGGATCAGCCCCAGCATTTT
TRBJ2-7,.,TRBD2,TRBV2,CASRKREGRYEQYF,TGTGCCAGCAGAAAGCGGGAGGGCCGTTACGAGCAGTACTTC